A single sample gave rise to the 15 T cell receptor beta chains below, sequenced in a study of blood T cell repertoires in COVID-19. Profiled with immunoSEQ multiplex PCR; TCRdb holds only in-frame clones, not every one. The data hold 130,000 or so clones, with about 89% observed a single time. The source material was peripheral blood. Every receptor here comes from a man aged 45-65 years with active or convalescent COVID-19.

The chain couples TRBV18 to TRBJ2-5; 11 positions match TRBD2. The trim removed 1 base at V and 4 bases at J, leaving 2 bases unmatched. This CDR3 contains 15 residues. Per germline, CDR1 KGHSH and CDR2 LQKENI. CDR3 coding DNA: TGTGCCAGCTCACCACTAGCGGGGGGGCGAGAGACCCAGTACTTC. Its protein is CASSPLAGGRETQYF.

This clone came up once. The chain combines TRBV18 with TRBJ1-4; TRBD1 agrees at 7 bases. This CDR3 spans 16 amino acids. The V segment lost 3 bases and the J segment 1 base; nucleotides outside the gene matches: 5. Per germline, CDR1 KGHSH and CDR2 LQKENI. This CDR3 is CASSPATGQTNEKLFF. Written as DNA, the CDR3 is TGTGCCAGCTCACCCGCGACAGGGCAAACTAATGAAAAACTGTTTTTT.

The V call is TRBV29-1, the J call TRBJ2-1; 10 bases match TRBD2. This CDR3 is built from 20 residues. Germline CDR1 reads SQVTM; CDR2 reads ANQGSEA. Losses at the gene ends were 1 base for V and 1 base for J; bases not matched to a gene: 16. For the CDR3, the DNA is TGCAGCGTTGAAGGGACTAGCGGCACAAAAAACGAGTGGTCCTACAATGAGCAGTTCTTC. Residues: CSVEGTSGTKNEWSYNEQFF.

The chain couples TRBV5-1 to TRBJ2-5, with D possibly being TRBD1 (6 bases). Germline loops: CDR1 SGHRS, CDR2 YFSETQ. With 4 bases removed from V and 4 bases from J, the gap between germline ends came to 14 bases. The CDR3 extends over 14 amino acids. This CDR3 is CASSLDRPGETQYF. The CDR3 DNA reads TGCGCCAGCAGCCTAGACAGGCCGGGAGAGACCCAGTACTTC.

The J gene is TRBJ2-5, the V gene TRBV25-1; 7 bases are a match to TRBD2. Looked up from germline, CDR1 is MGHDK and CDR2 is SYGVNS. The CDR3 extends over 16 amino acids. J gave up 5 bases and V 8 bases, and 17 bases lay outside the gene matches. CDR3 region: CASGEGLGASQETQYF. Here the CDR3 DNA reads TGTGCCAGCGGGGAGGGGTTAGGGGCGTCCCAGGAGACCCAGTACTTC.

The genes are TRBV28 and TRBJ1-3, with a tentative D call TRBD1 (6 bases). V gave up 3 bases and J gave up 3 bases, with 15 bases separating them. CDR1 is MDHEN and CDR2 is SYDVKM in the germline V gene. The CDR3 totals 16 residues. The CDR3 DNA sequence: TGTGCCAGCAGTTTTGGTTGGCAGGGGCATGGAAACACCATATATTTT. It yields the protein CASSFGWQGHGNTIYF. Looking up the rest from reference TRBV28 and TRBJ1-3 gives the full variable domain: DVKVTQSSRYLVKRTGEKVFLECVQDMDHENMFWYRQDPGLGLRLIYFSYDVKMKEKGDIPEGYSVSREKKERFSLILESASTNQTSMYLCASSFGWQGHGNTIYFGEGSWLTVV.

The chain couples TRBV19 to TRBJ1-5, with 11 bases fitting TRBD1. V lost 3 bases and J lost 4; bases outside the gene matches: 8. The CDR3 totals 17 residues. From germline, CDR1 is LNHDA and CDR2 SQIVND (reference sequence). CDR3 region: CASSIGLGDRGNQPQHF. The CDR3 coding sequence is TGTGCCAGTAGTATTGGGCTGGGGGACAGGGGGAATCAGCCCCAGCATTTT. The full variable domain, rest sourced from reference TRBV19 and TRBJ1-5, is DGGITQSPKYLFRKEGQNVTLSCEQNLNHDAMYWYRQDPGQGLRLIYYSQIVNDFQKGDIAEGYSVSREKKESFPLTVTSAQKNPTAFYLCASSIGLGDRGNQPQHFGDGTRLSIL.

V usage is TRBV5-1 and J usage is TRBJ1-1; 10 bases match TRBD1. Losses at the gene ends were 4 bases for V and 5 bases for J; bases not matched to a gene: 11. Germline V gene lookup returns CDR1 SGHRS and CDR2 YFSETQ. The CDR3 is 16 amino acids. This CDR3 reads CASSIRQGASSTEAFF. CDR3 DNA sequence: TGCGCCAGCAGCATCCGACAGGGGGCTTCCTCGACTGAAGCTTTCTTT.

The chain joins TRBV4-2 to TRBJ1-3, with TRBD1 as a possible D gene (5 bases). Trimming cost V 0 bases and J 0 bases, with 9 bases left between them. Germline lookup yields CDR1 LGHNA and CDR2 YNFKEQ. This CDR3 region has 16 residues. The CDR3 is CASSQEEGNSGNTIYF. In DNA, the CDR3 is TGTGCCAGCAGCCAAGAGGAGGGGAACTCTGGAAACACCATATATTTT.

In this sample, this clone turned up once. This chain's CDR3 is CASSMQGRQETQYF. Here the CDR3 DNA reads TGCGCCAGCAGCATGCAAGGGAGGCAAGAGACCCAGTACTTC. This chain links TRBV5-1 with TRBJ2-5; D perhaps matches TRBD2 (6 bases). CDR3 length: 14 amino acids. Trimming left V 4 bases short and J 2 bases short, with 12 bases between. Germline CDR1 is SGHRS and CDR2 is YFSETQ.

The chain employs TRBV3-1 (or the pseudogene TRBV3-2) and TRBJ2-1, with 9 bases that match TRBD2. The CDR3 runs 18 residues. The V gene end was trimmed by 0 bases and the J gene end by 6 bases; junction bases not matched to a gene: 12. Germline CDR1 is LGHDT and CDR2 is YNNKEL (reference sequence). The CDR3 protein is CASSQEGGASGVGNEQFF. CDR3 DNA sequence: TGTGCCAGCAGCCAAGAAGGGGGGGCTAGCGGGGTAGGCAATGAGCAGTTCTTC.

Details on this clone: A junction boundary mismatches the germline segment, possibly from a read error. CDR3 nucleotides: TGTGCCGGCAGTCCTAGCGGTCGTTACGAGCAGTACTTC. It specifies CAGSPSGRYEQYF. The V and J genes are TRBV2 and TRBJ2-7, with 7 nucleotides matching TRBD2. This CDR3 region has 13 residues. Germline assignment: CDR1 SNHLY and CDR2 FYNNEI.

The V gene is TRBV19, the J gene TRBJ1-5; D is unresolved. V was pared by 1 base and J by 0 bases, with 7 bases between. In germline, CDR1 is LNHDA, CDR2 SQIVND (reference sequence). The CDR3 totals 15 residues. The CDR3 sequence: CASSIGRRSNQPQHF. The CDR3 DNA reads TGTGCCAGTAGTATAGGCAGGCGTAGCAATCAGCCCCAGCATTTT.

The V and J genes are TRBV7-8 and TRBJ2-1; no firm D call. The germline V gene has CDR1 SGHVS and CDR2 FQNEAQ. CDR3 length equals 14 residues. Trimming cost V 3 bases and J 5 bases, with 11 bases left between them. The CDR3 here is CASSFLADHNEQFF. CDR3 bases: TGTGCCAGCAGCTTTCTGGCAGATCACAATGAGCAGTTCTTC.

CDR3 nucleotides: TGTGCCTGGAGTAAACTTCGGGGGGGTGGCTATGGCTACACCTTC. Its protein product is CAWSKLRGGGYGYTF. The chain employs TRBV30 and TRBJ1-2; possibly TRBD1 for D (5 bases). CDR3 length equals 15 residues. The V gene lost 2 bases and the J gene lost 4 bases, with 17 bases spanning the gap. Germline V lookup: CDR1 GTSNPN, CDR2 SVGIG (reference sequence).